These 21 T cell receptor beta chains came from one sample sequenced in a study of T cells in localized non-small cell lung cancer. This table comes from immunoSEQ multiplex PCR, and its TCRdb copy is limited to in-frame clones, with some not included. Among some 40,000 clones listed, 90% to 95% were seen once. Source: peripheral blood, taken before any cancer treatment. The receptors derive from a female donor at least 60 years old with stage I lung adenocarcinoma.

In its sample, this clone was seen once. V usage is TRBV18 and J usage is TRBJ2-3; TRBD2 aligns across 8 bases. V was clipped by 3 bases and J by 6 bases; unmatched bases: 11. This CDR3 spans 16 amino acids. Per the germline V gene, CDR1 is KGHSH and CDR2 is LQKENI. CDR3 nucleotides: TGTGCCAGCTCACCGGGCGCCGCGGGGGGCCGGGATACGCAGTATTTT. It encodes CASSPGAAGGRDTQYF. The variable domain in full, completed from reference TRBV18 and TRBJ2-3, reads NAGVMQNPRHLVRRRGQEARLRCSPMKGHSHVYWYRQLPEEGLKFMVYLQKENIIDESGMPKERFSAEFPKEGPSILRIQQVVRGDSAAYFCASSPGAAGGRDTQYFGPGTRLTVL.

The chain uses TRBV28 and TRBJ1-4; a weak D match, TRBD1 (6 bases). Trimming removed 7 bases at V and 2 bases at J, with 11 bases between. CDR1 is MDHEN, CDR2 SYDVKM, per germline. The CDR3 has 14 amino acids. CDR3 region: CASKRGPTNEKLFF. DNA for the CDR3: TGTGCCAGCAAACGGGGGCCCACTAATGAAAAACTGTTTTTT.

This chain links TRBV10-2 with TRBJ1-4, with D uncertain. The germline gives CDR1 WSHSY, CDR2 SAAADI. V gave up 6 bases and J gave up 0 bases, with 8 bases separating them. This CDR3 has 14 residues. The CDR3: CASRQTATNEKLFF. Written as DNA, the CDR3 is TGCGCCAGCAGGCAGACCGCAACTAATGAAAAACTGTTTTTT.

The V gene is TRBV29-1, the J gene TRBJ1-1; D is unresolved. CDR1 and CDR2 from the germline V gene are SQVTM and ANQGSEA. The CDR3 has 13 residues. Trimming shortened V by 2 bases and J by 0 bases, and 7 bases separated the two germline ends. The DNA for the CDR3 is TGCAGCGTTGAATACAGCTTGAACACTGAAGCTTTCTTT. Residues: CSVEYSLNTEAFF.

The chain uses TRBV6-6 and TRBJ1-2; D ambiguous. Germline CDR1 MNHNY, CDR2 SVGAGI (reference sequence). The CDR3 is 15 amino acids. Trimming removed 5 bases at V and 7 bases at J, with 20 bases between. The CDR3 is CASSPRPRARGGYTF. In nucleotides, the CDR3 is TGTGCCAGCAGTCCCCGCCCCAGAGCGCGGGGTGGCTACACCTTC.

The rearrangement joins TRBV5-4 to TRBJ1-2, with 9 bases fitting TRBD1. Germline trimming cut 4 bases from V and 6 bases from J; bases unmatched to any gene: 4. This CDR3 has 13 amino acids. Germline V lookup: CDR1 SGHNT, CDR2 YYREEE (reference sequence). The CDR3 DNA is TGTGCCAGCAGCATCGACAGGGGGGATGGCTACACCTTC. Translated, it gives CASSIDRGDGYTF.

This chain connects TRBV19 to TRBJ1-2; D perhaps matches TRBD1 (6 bases). Looked up from germline, CDR1 is LNHDA and CDR2 is SQIVND (reference sequence). The CDR3 is 13 amino acids. The V end lost 4 bases, the J end lost 5 bases, and 11 bases lay between the germline ends. The CDR3 DNA reads TGTGCCAGTAGTACCTCAGGGGTTTATGGCTACACCTTC. It encodes CASSTSGVYGYTF.

V gene TRBV6-1 combines with J gene TRBJ2-1; D gene uncertain. The CDR3 extends over 17 amino acids. V was pared by 2 bases and J by 0 bases, with 14 bases between. The germline CDR1 and CDR2 sequences are MNHNS and SASEGT. CDR3 residues: CASSEYGSSSSYNEQFF. The CDR3 DNA sequence: TGTGCCAGCAGTGAATATGGCAGTTCTAGCTCCTACAATGAGCAGTTCTTC.

The J gene is TRBJ1-5, the V gene TRBV28; no clear D gene. Trimming stripped 2 bases from V and 2 bases from J, with 10 bases between. The CDR3 has 15 amino acids. The germline V gene has CDR1 MDHEN and CDR2 SYDVKM. DNA for the CDR3: TGTGCCAGCAGTTTACCGGGCACTGGCAATCAGCCCCAGCATTTT. Its translation: CASSLPGTGNQPQHF.

The chain has TRBV9 and TRBJ1-5; TRBD1 agrees at 9 bases. After removal of 4 bases from V and 9 bases from J, the junction contained 8 bases not matched to a gene. The V gene's germline CDR1 is SGDLS and CDR2 YYNGEE. The CDR3 length is 14 residues. The CDR3 DNA follows: TGTGCCAGCAGCACCGGACAGGGGAATGCGCCCCAGCATTTT. Translation: CASSTGQGNAPQHF.

V gene TRBV6-1 combines with J gene TRBJ2-1; 8 bases agree with TRBD1. This CDR3 spans 15 amino acids. The ends lost 5 bases at V and 0 bases at J; junction bases unmatched: 3. Germline loops: CDR1 MNHNS, CDR2 SASEGT. DNA for the CDR3: TGTGCCAGCAGTATGGACAGGGACTCCTACAATGAGCAGTTCTTC. Encoded protein: CASSMDRDSYNEQFF.

The genes are TRBV7-2 and TRBJ1-2; D unclear. Germline V gene data show CDR1 as SGHTA and CDR2 as FQGNSA. Trimming removed 2 bases at V and 0 bases at J, with 7 bases between. The CDR3 has 14 residues. This CDR3 reads CASSLSRTNYGYTF. The CDR3 region has the DNA TGTGCCAGCAGCTTATCCAGGACTAACTATGGCTACACCTTC.

The chain recombines TRBV29-1 with TRBJ2-2, with TRBD1 matching 10 bases. This CDR3 region has 14 residues. J gave up 5 bases and V 4 bases, and 4 bases lay outside the gene matches. Germline-derived CDR1 and CDR2 are SQVTM and ANQGSEA. The CDR3, as DNA: TGCAGCGTTGGACAGGGGGCAAAGACCGGGGAGCTGTTTTTT. Translation gives CSVGQGAKTGELFF.

The chain combines TRBV28 with TRBJ2-1, with TRBD2 matching 8 bases. The ends lost 5 bases at V and 2 bases at J; junction bases unmatched: 5. The V gene's germline CDR1 is MDHEN and CDR2 SYDVKM. The CDR3 runs to 15 residues. The CDR3 loop is CASSPEGLAYNEQFF. The DNA for the CDR3 is TGTGCCAGCAGTCCCGAGGGACTAGCCTACAATGAGCAGTTCTTC.

The chain couples TRBV18 to TRBJ2-5; D call uncertain. Germline loops: CDR1 KGHSH, CDR2 LQKENI. V was cut by 0 bases and J by 5 bases, with 10 bases left in between. CDR3 length equals 14 residues. CDR3 DNA: TGTGCCAGCTCACCACCTGAGGTGAGGGAGACCCAGTACTTC. Encoded protein: CASSPPEVRETQYF.

V gene TRBV5-5 combines with J gene TRBJ2-7; D is ambiguous. CDR3 length: 11 residues. Between the trimmed V and J ends, which lost 5 bases and 3 bases, there was a span of 6 bases. The germline CDR1 and CDR2 sequences are SGHKS and YYEKEE (reference sequence). In DNA form, the CDR3 reads TGTGCCAGCAGATCGAACTACGAGCAGTACGTC. Its protein is CASRSNYEQYV.

The chain links TRBV6-1 to TRBJ1-1; D not resolved. V was trimmed by 2 bases and J by 1 base, leaving 11 bases between them. The CDR3 spans 15 residues. Germline V gene sequence: CDR1 MNHNS, CDR2 SASEGT. This CDR3 is CASSETWRSNTEAFF. The CDR3 nucleotides are TGTGCCAGCAGTGAAACCTGGAGGTCGAACACTGAAGCTTTCTTT.

This rearrangement joins TRBV5-1 to TRBJ1-1; D not resolved. V lost 5 bases and J lost 7, with 12 bases in between. The CDR3 spans 12 residues. Germline assignment: CDR1 SGHRS and CDR2 YFSETQ. The CDR3, as DNA: TGCGCCAGCAGTCGCGGGGAGAATGAAGCTTTCTTT. It translates to CASSRGENEAFF.

V and J are TRBV5-8 and TRBJ1-5; maybe TRBD1 (5 bases). CDR1 is SGHTS and CDR2 is YDEGEE in the germline V gene. The CDR3 has 15 amino acids. V was shortened by 1 base and J by 4 bases, with 12 bases between the two germline ends. In DNA, the CDR3 is TGTGCCAGCAGCTTGACGACAGCGCCTAATCAGCCCCAGCATTTT. Translating gives CASSLTTAPNQPQHF.

The chain employs TRBV11-1 and TRBJ1-4; D gene uncertain. Germline V gives CDR1 SGHAT, CDR2 FQDESV (reference sequence). Between the trimmed V and J ends, which lost 5 bases and 4 bases, there was a span of 20 bases. CDR3 length: 17 residues. CDR3 protein: CASSTRKRGGLNEKLFF. CDR3 bases: TGTGCCAGCAGCACCCGCAAGAGAGGCGGACTTAATGAAAAACTGTTTTTT.

J is TRBJ1-2 and V is TRBV25-1; 7 nucleotides match TRBD1. Germline trimming cut 6 bases from V and 0 bases from J; bases unmatched to any gene: 13. CDR1 and CDR2 (germline): MGHDK, SYGVNS. The CDR3 totals 17 residues. As DNA, the CDR3 is TGTGCCAGCAGCCCCCGGCGTACAGGGGATGCTAACTATGGCTACACCTTC. It codes for CASSPRRTGDANYGYTF.